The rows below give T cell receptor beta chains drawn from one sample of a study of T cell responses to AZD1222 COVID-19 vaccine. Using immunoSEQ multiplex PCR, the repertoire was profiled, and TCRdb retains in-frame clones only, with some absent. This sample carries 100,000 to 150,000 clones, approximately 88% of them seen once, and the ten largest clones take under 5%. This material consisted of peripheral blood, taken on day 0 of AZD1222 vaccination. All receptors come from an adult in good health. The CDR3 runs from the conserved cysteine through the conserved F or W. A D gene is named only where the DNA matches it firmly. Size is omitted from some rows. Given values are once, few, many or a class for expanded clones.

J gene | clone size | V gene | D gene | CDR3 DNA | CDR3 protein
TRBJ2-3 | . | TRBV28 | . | TGTGCCAGCAGTTTCGTACAGGGACACGATACGCAGTATTTT | CASSFVQGHDTQYF
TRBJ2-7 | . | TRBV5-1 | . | TGCGCCAGCAGCGCGGGACCAGGACGTGGTCAGTACTTC | CASSAGPGRGQYF
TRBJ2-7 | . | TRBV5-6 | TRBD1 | TGTGCCAGCAGCCTGACAGGGAAGGGGGTCGAGCAGTACTTC | CASSLTGKGVEQYF
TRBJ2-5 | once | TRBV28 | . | TGTGCCAGCGAAGGGGGAACTGGCGAGACCCAGTACTTC | CASEGGTGETQYF
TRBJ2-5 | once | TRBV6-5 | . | TGTGCCAGCGGGACGTTTCAAGAGACCCAGTACTTC | CASGTFQETQYF
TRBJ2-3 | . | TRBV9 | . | TGTGCCAGCAGCCCGACTCCGCCCTACACAGATACGCAGTATTTT | CASSPTPPYTDTQYF
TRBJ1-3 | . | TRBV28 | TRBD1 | TGTGCCAGCCGGGGGGGGACAGGGATGAGCACCATATATTTT | CASRGGTGMSTIYF
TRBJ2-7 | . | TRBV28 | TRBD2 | TGTGCCAGCAGTCGGACTAGCGGGGATTACGAGCAGTACTTC | CASSRTSGDYEQYF
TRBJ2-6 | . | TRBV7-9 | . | TGTGCCAGCCAGGACTCTGGGGCCAACGTCCTGACTTTC | CASQDSGANVLTF
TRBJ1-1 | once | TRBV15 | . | TGTGCCACCAGCAACAGACCAGCACAGAACACTGAAGCTTTCTTT | CATSNRPAQNTEAFF
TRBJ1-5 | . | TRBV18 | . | TGTGCCAGCTCACCGGGCCTCCAGATTAGCAATCAGCCCCAGCATTTT | CASSPGLQISNQPQHF
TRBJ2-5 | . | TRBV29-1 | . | TGCAGCGTTGAAGACTCTGTAGGGGCGGGGTACTTC | CSVEDSVGAGYF
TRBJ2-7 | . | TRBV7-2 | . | TGTGCCAGCAGCTTAGGGAAGGGGTCCCACGAGCAGTACTTC | CASSLGKGSHEQYF
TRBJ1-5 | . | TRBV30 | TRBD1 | TGTGCCTCCTCGGCAGGGGGACAATCCGCTCGAGTTCAGCCCCAGCATTTT | CASSAGGQSARVQPQHF
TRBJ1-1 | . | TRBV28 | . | TGTGCCAGCAGTTTGAATACACCTGAAGCTTTCTTT | CASSLNTPEAFF
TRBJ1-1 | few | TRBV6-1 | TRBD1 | TGTGCCAGCAGTGGTTGGGGACAGGGGGCTTGGACTGAAGCTTTCTTT | CASSGWGQGAWTEAFF
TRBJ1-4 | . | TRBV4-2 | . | TGTGCCAGCAGCCAAGATTCAGGGCCGGATGAAAAACTGTTTTTT | CASSQDSGPDEKLFF
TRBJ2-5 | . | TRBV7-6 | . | TGTGCCAGCAGCCAAGGGACCGCCGGGTCCCAGTACTTC | CASSQGTAGSQYF
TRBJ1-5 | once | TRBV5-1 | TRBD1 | TGCGCCAGCAGCGTGGGACAGGGTAATTGGGAGCCCCAGCATTTT | CASSVGQGNWEPQHF
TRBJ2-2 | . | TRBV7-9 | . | TGTGCCAGCAGCTTACAACGGACAGGGAGGGTCGGGGAGCTGTTTTTT | CASSLQRTGRVGELFF
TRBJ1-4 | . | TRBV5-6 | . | TGTGCCAGCAGCTCACAGGGAGCAGGTGAAAAACTGTTTTTT | CASSSQGAGEKLFF
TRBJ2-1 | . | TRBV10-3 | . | TGTGCCATCAGTCCACAGCCATACAATGAGCAGTTCTTC | CAISPQPYNEQFF
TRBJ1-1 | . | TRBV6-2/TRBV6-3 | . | TGTGCCAGCAGTTACCCGACATATGAAGCTTTCTTT | CASSYPTYEAFF
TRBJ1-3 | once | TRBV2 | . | TGTGCCAGCAGCGCCAGGACGGGAAACACCATATATTTT | CASSARTGNTIYF
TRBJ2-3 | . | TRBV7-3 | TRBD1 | TGTGCCAGCAGTTACCTACAGGGGATGGCGCAGTATTTT | CASSYLQGMAQYF
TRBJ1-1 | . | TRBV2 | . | TGTGCCAGCAGTCGTTCAGGGCTCACTGAAGCTTTCTTT | CASSRSGLTEAFF
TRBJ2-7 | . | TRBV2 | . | TGTGCCAGCAGTGTGCTTGGGCAGGGGTCCGAGCAGTACTTC | CASSVLGQGSEQYF
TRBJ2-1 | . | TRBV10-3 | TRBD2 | TGTGCCATCACAAGGGGAGGGAACTCCTACAATGAGCAGTTCTTC | CAITRGGNSYNEQFF
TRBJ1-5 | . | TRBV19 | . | TGTGCCAGTAGTATAGACACTCCTTTCAATCAGCCCCAGCATTTT | CASSIDTPFNQPQHF